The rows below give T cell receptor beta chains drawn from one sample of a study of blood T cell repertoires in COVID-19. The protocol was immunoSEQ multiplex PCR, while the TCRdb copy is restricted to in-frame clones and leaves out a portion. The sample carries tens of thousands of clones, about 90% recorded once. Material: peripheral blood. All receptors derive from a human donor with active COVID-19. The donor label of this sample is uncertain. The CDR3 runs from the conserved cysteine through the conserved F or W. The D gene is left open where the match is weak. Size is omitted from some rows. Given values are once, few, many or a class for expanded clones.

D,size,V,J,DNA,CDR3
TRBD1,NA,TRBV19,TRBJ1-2,TGTGCCAGTAGTATGACAGGGGGAGGGAACTATGGCTACACCTTC,CASSMTGGGNYGYTF
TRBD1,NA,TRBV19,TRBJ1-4,TGTGCCGGCGCCAGGGGGTTTGGTGAAAAACTGTTTTTT,CAGARGFGEKLFF
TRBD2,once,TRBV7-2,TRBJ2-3,TGTGCCAGCAGCTTCGGGGGGGCAGATACGCAGTATTTT,CASSFGGADTQYF
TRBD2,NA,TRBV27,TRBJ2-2,TGTGCCAGCAGTCCCGAACCGGGACTAGTCGGGGAGCTGTTTTTT,CASSPEPGLVGELFF
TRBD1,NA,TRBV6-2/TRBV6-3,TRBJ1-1,TGTGCCAGCAGTTACCGACCTGGACAGGGGGCGAACACTGAAGCTTTCTTT,CASSYRPGQGANTEAFF
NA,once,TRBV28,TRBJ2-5,TGTGCCAGCAGTTTAGGGTTAGAGGCCCAGTACTTC,CASSLGLEAQYF
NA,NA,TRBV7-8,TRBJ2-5,TGTGCCAGCAGCCCCCTAGTACAGGGTAAAGAGACCCAGTACTTC,CASSPLVQGKETQYF
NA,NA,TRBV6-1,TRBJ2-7,TGTGCCAGCAGTGGCCGTGGGGGCAGGTCGCGATACGAGCAGTACTTC,CASSGRGGRSRYEQYF
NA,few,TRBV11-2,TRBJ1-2,TGTGCCAGCAGCGTCCCAGGGTACTATGGCTACACCTTC,CASSVPGYYGYTF
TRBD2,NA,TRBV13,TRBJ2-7,TGTGCCAGCAGCTTAGAAACCAGCGGGGCGGACTACGAGCAGTACTTC,CASSLETSGADYEQYF
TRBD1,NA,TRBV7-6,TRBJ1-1,TGTGCCAGCAGCTTAGACAGGGGGCGTACTGAAGCTTTCTTT,CASSLDRGRTEAFF
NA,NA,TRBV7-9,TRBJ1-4,TGTGCCAGCAGCTTAACGAGGTCCAATGAAAAACTGTTTTTT,CASSLTRSNEKLFF
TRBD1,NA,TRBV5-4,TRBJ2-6,TGTGCCAGCAGCTTAACAGGGGGCAACGTCCTGACTTTC,CASSLTGGNVLTF
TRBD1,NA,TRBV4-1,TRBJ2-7,TGCGCCAGCAGCCAAGTTGGGACAGGTCGATACGAGCAGTACTTC,CASSQVGTGRYEQYF
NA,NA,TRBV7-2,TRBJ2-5,TGTGCCAGCAGCTTAGGTCGGGGACTCCAAGAGACCCAGTACTTC,CASSLGRGLQETQYF
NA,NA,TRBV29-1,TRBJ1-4,TGCAGCGTTGACTTGGGGGGTGCAACTAATGAAAAACTGTTTTTT,CSVDLGGATNEKLFF
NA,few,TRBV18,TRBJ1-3,TGTGCCAGCTCACCCAACCCTGGGACAGGAAACACCATATATTTT,CASSPNPGTGNTIYF
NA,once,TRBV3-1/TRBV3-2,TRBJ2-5,TGTGCCAGCAGCCAGTCAGGGGTCCGGGAGACCCAGTACTTC,CASSQSGVRETQYF
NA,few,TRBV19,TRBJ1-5,TGTGCCAGTAGTATGTCCAGTCATAACAATCAGCCCCAGCATTTT,CASSMSSHNNQPQHF
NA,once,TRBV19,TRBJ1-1,TGTGCCAGTAGTATTCGGAAACAGGGAGAGGCAGAGACTGAAGCTTTCTTT,CASSIRKQGEAETEAFF
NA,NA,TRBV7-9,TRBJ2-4,TGTGCCAGCAGCGCCTCTGGTAGCGACCGAGCCAAAAACATTCAGTACTTC,CASSASGSDRAKNIQYF
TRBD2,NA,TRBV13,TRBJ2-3,TGTGCCAGCAGCTTAGAAGTAGCGGGGGGCACAGATACGCAGTATTTT,CASSLEVAGGTDTQYF
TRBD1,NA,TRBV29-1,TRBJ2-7,TGCAGCGTTGGGACAGGACAGGGGGTTTCCGAGCAGTACTTC,CSVGTGQGVSEQYF
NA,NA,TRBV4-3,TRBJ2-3,TGCGCCAGCAAGGGGTGGGCAGATACGCAGTATTTT,CASKGWADTQYF
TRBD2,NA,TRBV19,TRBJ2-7,TGTGCCAGTAGTTCGCTAGCGGGGGAAAGCTACGAGCAGTACTTC,CASSSLAGESYEQYF
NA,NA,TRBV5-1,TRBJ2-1,TGCGCCAGCAGCTATGAGGGCAGGTACAATGAGCAGTTCTTC,CASSYEGRYNEQFF
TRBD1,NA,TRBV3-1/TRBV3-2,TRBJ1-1,TGTGCCAGCAGTCTCCGGGACAGGGAAGCTTTCTTT,CASSLRDREAFF
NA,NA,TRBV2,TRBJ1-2,TGTGCCAGCACCCAACCCCCGGATGGCTACACCTTC,CASTQPPDGYTF
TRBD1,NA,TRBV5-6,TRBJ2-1,TGTGCCAGCAGCCGCGGGACAGGAGAGTACAATGAGCAGTTCTTC,CASSRGTGEYNEQFF